Following are 22 T cell receptor beta chains from one sample sequenced in a study of cytomegalovirus exposure and HLA in healthy donors. Researchers ran the PCR with 60 Vbeta and 13 Jbeta primers. Repertoires were generated with immunoSEQ multiplex PCR, while TCRdb's copy carries only in-frame clones and drops some. The sample has more than 140,000 clones. The sequenced sample consisted of PBMCs. Every receptor here comes from a woman aged 18-29 years in good health and CMV-seronegative.

The chain links TRBV11-3 to TRBJ1-1; tentative D call: TRBD1 (5 bases). Trimming took off 0 bases at V and 4 bases at J, with 12 bases between the two ends. Germline values: CDR1 SGHNT, CDR2 YENEEA. The CDR3 extends over 15 amino acids. CDR3 sequence (DNA): TGTGCCAGCAGCTTAGACCAGGGTTCATTCACTGAAGCTTTCTTT. Protein: CASSLDQGSFTEAFF.

For the CDR3, the DNA is TGTGCCAGCAGCAAACTAGCCTCAGGCACAGATACGCAGTATTTT. Protein: CASSKLASGTDTQYF. V gene TRBV5-5 combines with J gene TRBJ2-3; a weak D match, TRBD2 (6 bases). The CDR3 covers 15 residues. CDR1 and CDR2 from the germline V gene are SGHKS and YYEKEE (reference sequence). V lost 4 bases, J lost 1 base, and 13 bases lay in between. The whole variable domain, remainder taken from reference TRBV5-5 and TRBJ2-3, is DAGVTQSPTHLIKTRGQQVTLRCSPISGHKSVSWYQQVLGQGPQFIFQYYEKEERGRGNFPDRFSARQFPNYSSELNVNALLLGDSALYLCASSKLASGTDTQYFGPGTRLTVL.

The chain links TRBV5-6 to TRBJ2-6, with 9 bases lining up with TRBD1. CDR3 length: 14 residues. Germline V gene lookup returns CDR1 SGHDT and CDR2 YYEEEE. V shed 4 bases, J shed 13 bases, and the junction held 9 bases outside the gene matches. The CDR3 region has the DNA TGTGCCAGCAGCCCTGGGACAGGGCCTAGGGTCCTGACTTTC. Its protein is CASSPGTGPRVLTF.

The chain recombines TRBV27 with TRBJ1-1; 8 nucleotides align to TRBD1. CDR3 length: 15 amino acids. CDR1 MNHEY and CDR2 SMNVEV come from the germline V gene (reference sequence). V shed 5 bases, J shed 0 bases, and the junction held 5 bases outside the gene matches. CDR3 protein: CASSGQGPMNTEAFF. CDR3 DNA sequence: TGTGCCAGCAGTGGACAGGGACCCATGAACACTGAAGCTTTCTTT.

V is TRBV19 and J is TRBJ2-1; 8 positions match TRBD1. Germline-derived CDR1 and CDR2 are LNHDA and SQIVND (reference sequence). The CDR3 runs 14 residues. With V trimmed by 4 bases and J by 6 bases, 5 bases remained unmatched. The CDR3 protein is CASSKGQGANEQFF. CDR3 DNA: TGTGCCAGTAGTAAGGGCCAGGGGGCCAATGAGCAGTTCTTC.

V is TRBV9 and J is TRBJ1-1; D may be TRBD1 (6 bases). Trimming pared 0 bases from V and 1 base from J, leaving 10 bases between. From germline, CDR1 is SGDLS and CDR2 YYNGEE. The CDR3 runs 15 residues. The CDR3 bases are TGTGCCAGCAGCGTAGGTGGACAGTGGAACACTGAAGCTTTCTTT. Translation gives CASSVGGQWNTEAFF.

V is TRBV29-1 and J is TRBJ2-5, with a tentative D call TRBD1 (6 bases). Germline lookup yields CDR1 SQVTM and CDR2 ANQGSEA. The CDR3 totals 13 residues. The V end lost 3 bases, the J end lost 3 bases, and 11 bases lay between the germline ends. The CDR3 sequence: CSVDGDNEETQYF. In DNA, the CDR3 is TGCAGCGTTGACGGGGACAACGAAGAGACCCAGTACTTC.

This sequence joins TRBV6-6 and TRBJ1-1, with 8 bases matching TRBD1. Germline V gene sequence: CDR1 MNHNY, CDR2 SVGAGI (reference sequence). This CDR3 region has 14 residues. The ends lost 5 bases at V and 1 base at J; junction bases unmatched: 3. The CDR3 bases are TGTGCCAGCAGTACTACAGGGGGGAACACTGAAGCTTTCTTT. The encoded protein is CASSTTGGNTEAFF.

The chain is built from TRBV7-3 and TRBJ2-3; 9 bases fit TRBD2. With V trimmed by 5 bases and J by 4 bases, 7 bases remained unmatched. The germline gives CDR1 SGHTA, CDR2 FQGTGA. The length of the CDR3 is 15 residues. This CDR3 reads CASSNSGGGADTQYF. The CDR3, as DNA: TGTGCCAGCAGCAATAGCGGGGGAGGGGCAGATACGCAGTATTTT.

The chain combines TRBV4-2 with TRBJ2-3; D possibly corresponds to TRBD1 (5 bases). Germline V gives CDR1 LGHNA, CDR2 YNFKEQ. The V end lost 4 bases, the J end lost 1 base, and 9 bases lay between the germline ends. The CDR3 runs to 14 residues. The DNA for the CDR3 is TGTGCCAGCAGCCGTAAAGGGGGCACAGATACGCAGTATTTT. It is translated as CASSRKGGTDTQYF.

V gene TRBV5-5 combines with J gene TRBJ2-5, with D tentatively TRBD2 (5 bases). The CDR3 spans 16 residues. V lost 4 bases and J 0 bases, leaving 16 bases between the germline ends. Germline lookup yields CDR1 SGHKS and CDR2 YYEKEE (reference sequence). In DNA, the CDR3 is TGTGCCAGCAGCGTGGTTAGGCGGGTACACCAAGAGACCCAGTACTTC. This translates into CASSVVRRVHQETQYF. Full variable domain (remainder filled in from reference TRBV5-5 and TRBJ2-5): DAGVTQSPTHLIKTRGQQVTLRCSPISGHKSVSWYQQVLGQGPQFIFQYYEKEERGRGNFPDRFSARQFPNYSSELNVNALLLGDSALYLCASSVVRRVHQETQYFGPGTRLLVL.

This chain joins TRBV20-1 and TRBJ1-2, with TRBD1 as a possible D gene (5 bases). The germline V gene has CDR1 DFQATT and CDR2 SNEGSKA (reference sequence). This CDR3 has 10 amino acids. Trimming took off 6 bases at V and 10 bases at J, with 12 bases between the two ends. CDR3 DNA: TGCAGTGCCGACGGGGGGATCTACACCTTC. It specifies CSADGGIYTF.

The chain links TRBV11-3 to TRBJ2-5; possible D gene TRBD2, 5 bases. CDR3 length equals 13 residues. Germline-derived CDR1 and CDR2 are SGHNT and YENEEA. V dropped 0 bases and J dropped 4 bases, with 6 bases sitting between them. CDR3 in DNA: TGTGCCAGCAGCTTAGAAGGGAGAGAGACCCAGTACTTC. It yields the protein CASSLEGRETQYF.

This chain uses TRBV11-2 with TRBJ2-1; D is unresolved. With 1 base removed from V and 0 bases from J, the gap between germline ends came to 13 bases. Per germline, CDR1 SGHAT and CDR2 FQNNGV. This CDR3 contains 17 residues. The DNA of the CDR3 is TGTGCCAGCAGCTTAGGCACTTTGTGGAGCTCCTACAATGAGCAGTTCTTC. Protein sequence: CASSLGTLWSSYNEQFF.

V is TRBV18 and J is TRBJ2-1; 10 positions agree with TRBD2. Germline CDR1 KGHSH, CDR2 LQKENI. V gave up 5 bases and J gave up 0 bases; unmatched junction bases: 4. CDR3 length: 16 residues. The CDR3 sequence: CASSSLAGASYNEQFF. The CDR3, as DNA: TGTGCCAGCTCATCGCTAGCGGGAGCCTCCTACAATGAGCAGTTCTTC.

The V call is TRBV7-8, the J call TRBJ2-6; D uncertain. V dropped 5 bases and J dropped 0 bases, with 17 bases sitting between them. The CDR3 sequence is 18 residues long. CDR1 and CDR2 from the germline V gene are SGHVS and FQNEAQ. The DNA for the CDR3 is TGTGCCAGCAGCCCCGTAGTAAGTCCCCTCTCTGGGGCCAACGTCCTGACTTTC. The encoded protein is CASSPVVSPLSGANVLTF.

V usage is TRBV5-8 and J usage is TRBJ1-3; a possible D gene is TRBD1 (6 bases). Germline CDR1 and CDR2: SGHTS and YDEGEE. With 7 bases removed from V and 2 bases from J, the gap between germline ends came to 13 bases. This CDR3 comprises 14 residues. CDR3 amino acids: CASRRGGPGNTIYF. The CDR3, as DNA: TGTGCCAGCCGCCGGGGGGGCCCTGGAAACACCATATATTTT.

The CDR3 nucleotides read TGCGCCAGCAGCCAAGGGGACAGGGAGAGATCACCCCTCCACTTT. It specifies CASSQGDRERSPLHF. This rearrangement joins TRBV4-1 to TRBJ1-6, with 9 bases that match TRBD1. This CDR3 contains 15 residues. J was trimmed by 10 bases and V by 1 base; bases with no gene match: 5. CDR1 is MGHRA, CDR2 YSYEKL, per germline.

The chain employs TRBV30 and TRBJ1-1, with D possibly matching TRBD1 (6 bases). This CDR3 is 13 amino acids long. Trimming cost V 2 bases and J 4 bases, with 11 bases left between them. CDR1 and CDR2 (germline): GTSNPN, SVGIG (reference sequence). CDR3 residues: CAWSNLGGTEAFF. CDR3 sequence (DNA): TGTGCCTGGAGTAACCTAGGGGGCACTGAAGCTTTCTTT.

For this clone: The same CDR3 is also encoded by other DNA sequences in this sample. This rearrangement joins TRBV4-2 to TRBJ2-2; D unresolved. V was cut by 0 bases and J by 2 bases, with 10 bases left in between. Germline loops: CDR1 LGHNA, CDR2 YNFKEQ. The CDR3 sequence is 16 residues long. The CDR3 loop is CASSQDPGSNTGELFF. CDR3 nucleotides: TGTGCCAGCAGCCAAGATCCCGGGTCCAACACCGGGGAGCTGTTTTTT.

The gene calls are TRBV15 and TRBJ2-1; TRBD2 might be the D (5 bases). There are 15 residues in the CDR3. The ends were cut back, 0 bases at V and 8 bases at J, with 14 bases in the middle. Looked up from germline, CDR1 is LNHNV and CDR2 is YYDKDF (reference sequence). CDR3 protein: CATSRDSSGIYEQFF. CDR3 DNA sequence: TGTGCCACCAGCAGAGACTCGTCGGGGATCTATGAGCAGTTCTTC.

This chain links TRBV11-2 with TRBJ2-7; the match to TRBD2 covers 12 bases. This CDR3 has 15 amino acids. With V trimmed by 4 bases and J by 3 bases, 4 bases remained unmatched. Looked up from germline, CDR1 is SGHAT and CDR2 is FQNNGV. This CDR3 is CASSSGTSGYYEQYV. CDR3 sequence (DNA): TGTGCCAGCAGCTCAGGGACTAGCGGGTACTACGAGCAGTACGTC.